The present entry profiles one T cell receptor beta chain with its context. This clone was counted once. Its cognate antigen has yet to be identified. The input lacks base qualities; no much larger clone sits a single base away. This sample stems from a study of shared clonotypes between healthy human individuals (dated by TCRdb to about 2020). About the full investigation: Three men and two women, aged 18 to 49 years, made up the cohort. For each donor, three plates each were used for CD4 naive and CD4 memory, two plates were used for CD8 naive, and one plate was used for CD8 memory. To estimate repertoire size and how much clonotype sharing occurs between individuals, the study deeply sequenced the blood TCR repertoires of roughly 5 healthy adults. To increase sequencing depth and limit assay-specific biases, different laboratories used diverse techniques to prepare libraries and sequence TCR repertoires. Leukapheresis yielded between about 0.85 and 9.5 billion PBMCs per donor.

The research as a whole found: The small number of donors limited the genetic and exposure-history diversity represented. Clonotypes shared by all four sorted-subset donors showed higher generation probabilities than non-shared clonotypes. Rarefaction of sorted-subset datasets indicated incomplete sequencing despite the large sequencing depth. Based on pairwise subsampling, the degree of clonotype sharing among donors was expected to be affected by sequencing depth. Estimated clonotype richness was generally larger for naive than for memory subsets. About 5% of naive CD4, more than 3% of naive CD8, about 2.1% of memory CD4, and about 0.4% of memory CD8 clonotypes were shared across several donors. Sampling was restricted to blood, and TCR repertoires in tissue are likely to differ from TCR repertoires in blood.

CD8 naive samples consisted of CD45RO-negative cells that were positively selected for CCR7, yielding a CD45RA+CCR7+ population without TemRA cells. The donors were healthy, HIV-negative adults with no recently reported acute infections or vaccinations. Every donor was a Caucasian adult living in Nashville, Tennessee, USA. Blood was obtained by leukapheresis, after which PBMCs were separated by Ficoll-Histopaque density gradient centrifugation and cryopreserved in liquid nitrogen vapor phase. Analytical flow cytometry was used to check the purity and quantity of each magnetically sorted T cell population. Genomic DNA was isolated from each sorted fraction and quantified by UV absorbance on a Nanodrop 2000c. Using the deep immunoSEQ assay, multiplex PCR amplified TCR CDR3 regions from genomic DNA. Genomic DNA extracted from each cell subset was distributed evenly over all wells of several immunoSEQ 96-well plates, and each plate served as one replicate. For sorted subsets, roughly 200 ng of genomic DNA, equivalent to tens of thousands of T cell genomes, went into each replicate PCR. Purified libraries were measured with a Qubit 3.0 fluorometer, size-checked on a Bioanalyzer 2100, and measured again with the KAPA Library Quantification kit. Every immunoSEQ 96-well plate was sequenced on a separate single-read 150-cycle Illumina NextSeq 550 flow cell. The study's own analysis went as follows. Because the immunoSEQ output held only junctional sequences and lacked quality scores, the filtering could not match the filtering applied to full-length reads. Sequences were annotated with PyIR, a Python wrapper for IgBLAST v1.9, and V/J genes and CDR3 were assigned using IMGT germline references. Any read was removed if the V/J assignment was weak (E-value above 1e-6), the CDR3 was missing, or the read contained stop codons, out-of-frame junctions, or ambiguous translated residues. V3J clonotypes were defined as sequences sharing an identical inferred V gene, J gene, and CDR3 amino acid sequence. The percentage overlap between two repertoires was calculated by dividing the number of shared unique clonotypes by the size of the smaller repertoire. Repertoire richness was assessed with RTK rarefaction, the Chao1 estimator, and Recon v2.1 estimates of unobserved clonotypes. Generation probabilities were computed with OLGA for all TCRbeta clonotypes obtained by the gDNA method from a few donors. The table comes from immuneACCESS by way of TCRdb, which keeps in-frame sequences with V and J called. Part of the clones is missing from these tables; in studies checked, under half for an unresolved V gene and the rest for unknown reasons. V and J calls and clone size follow that table, whereas D and trimming were derived from the DNA. The sample data list about 1,900,000 clones, and approximately 95% of these were observed just once. The biggest ten clones account for 0.95% to 1.5% of the sample.

The origin of this receptor is a man younger than 35 in good health. The sequencing sample was made of naive CD8+ T cells sorted from blood. This specimen's cell subset or site label, interpreted: CD45RA+CCR7+.

In nucleotide form, the sequence is TGCAGCGCCTGGACAGGGGGCACAGATACGCAGTATTTT. It codes for CSAWTGGTDTQYF. The chain uses TRBV29-1 and TRBJ2-3, with 9 bases in between that match TRBD1. The CDR3 covers 13 residues, taking in both the cysteine and the phenylalanine. CDR3 DNA is the only sequence kept; it has 39 bases, read in frame from the first base. Ends trimmed: V by 7 bases, J by 1 base; bases unmatched to a gene: 3. Taken from the germline V gene, the CDR1 and CDR2 loops are SQVTM and ANQGSEA.